This TCR beta chain was identified in a study of OX40 agonist ivuxolimab in advanced cancers. Produced via immunoSEQ multiplex PCR; TCRdb's table is partial and in-frame only. The sample holds 35,000 to 40,000 clones, around 92% seen once. The CDR3 has 14 amino acids. Germline assignment: CDR1 MNHEY and CDR2 SVGAGI. V shed 4 bases and J 8 bases; nucleotides not matched to a gene: 4. This specimen consisted of CD4+ or CD8+ T cells sorted from blood, obtained in a trial of the OX40 agonist ivuxolimab. The receptor's source is an adult with an advanced solid tumor such as melanoma, head and neck, liver or kidney cancer. The V call is TRBV6-5, the J call TRBJ2-1, with 11 bases aligning to TRBD2. CDR3 DNA: TGTGCCAGCAGTTTGACTAGCGGGAATGATGAGCAGTTCTTC. Translating it yields CASSLTSGNDEQFF.